This T cell receptor beta chain was obtained from a study of beta chain bispecific antibodies for T cell cancers. Study-level information: Surviving healthy donor T cells from leukemia-line and bispecific antibody cocultures were TRBV-sequenced for family depletion. Study-level points and caveats: TRBV5-6, highly similar to TRBV5-5, is cross-recognized by anti-TRBV5-5 antibody. In these mixed samples, most targeted TRBV reads derived from the leukemia cell line.

T cells were expanded from blood mononuclear cells for 2 to 3 days with anti-CD3 OKT3 or CD3/CD28 beads. Some 50,000 normal T cells were cocultured with some 50,000 target cells and bispecific antibody. Germline CDR1 and CDR2: MGHRA and YSYEKL. The CDR3 spans 15 residues. V shed 1 base and J 5 bases; nucleotides not matched to a gene: 6. TCRdb re-derived calls from the 5' RACE reads in MiXCR, one entry per CDR3 protein. The sample shows about 20,000 distinct CDR3 sequences, about 2.6% of them seen only once. This clonotype has a count of ten or more. Its antigen is undetermined. The V gene is TRBV4-1, the J gene TRBJ2-7; TRBD1 aligns across 9 bases. The clonotype was recovered from a human donor in good health. Some clones in this sample may be carry-over from other donors' samples. Sequencing was carried out using healthy donor T cells cultured with leukemia cells. CDR3 DNA sequence: TGCGCCAGCAGCCAAGGGTTACAGGGGGCGAACGAGCAGTACTTC. This gives the protein CASSQGLQGANEQYF.